A selection of T cell receptor beta chains follows, all from one sample in a study of cytomegalovirus exposure and HLA in healthy donors. Sequenced by immunoSEQ multiplex PCR; TCRdb stores in-frame clones only, minus some. Of more than 150,000 clones in the sample, approximately 84% were seen once. The sequencing input was PBMCs. The receptors come from a girl in the first two years of life in good health and CMV-seronegative. The CDR3 runs from the conserved cysteine through the conserved F or W. The D gene is left open where the match is weak. Clone size is not always given. Where it is, it says once, few, many or a class for expanded clones.

d_gene | abundance | j_gene | v_gene | CDR3aa | CDR3nt
TRBD1 | NA | TRBJ2-3 | TRBV29-1 | CSVEDPLTGDTQYF | TGCAGCGTTGAAGACCCTTTGACAGGGGATACGCAGTATTTT
NA | few | TRBJ1-1 | TRBV13 | CASSSRGRNTEAFF | TGTGCCAGCAGCTCACGCGGAAGAAACACTGAAGCTTTCTTT
NA | NA | TRBJ1-5 | TRBV29-1 | CSATTGFGQPQHF | TGCAGCGCCACCACAGGGTTCGGTCAGCCCCAGCATTTT
TRBD1 | once | TRBJ2-5 | TRBV7-2 | CASSRDREETQYF | TGTGCCAGCAGCCGGGACAGGGAGGAGACCCAGTACTTC
NA | once | TRBJ2-2 | TRBV27 | CASSLAGNTGELFF | TGTGCCAGCAGTTTAGCGGGGAACACCGGGGAGCTGTTTTTT
TRBD1 | NA | TRBJ2-3 | TRBV11-3 | CASSSHGTVDGTQYF | TGTGCCAGCAGCTCCCACGGGACAGTCGACGGTACGCAGTATTTT
TRBD2 | NA | TRBJ2-3 | TRBV6-5 | CASRGLAGGYHTQYF | TGTGCCAGCAGAGGACTAGCGGGCGGGTACCATACGCAGTATTTT
NA | NA | TRBJ1-1 | TRBV30 | CAWSVGVEAFF | TGTGCCTGGAGTGTAGGAGTGGAAGCTTTCTTT
NA | NA | TRBJ2-7 | TRBV5-1 | CASSMFRFYEQYF | TGCGCCAGCAGTATGTTCAGGTTCTACGAGCAGTACTTC
NA | NA | TRBJ2-5 | TRBV15 | CATSRLGEETQYF | TGTGCCACCAGCCGTCTAGGGGAAGAGACCCAGTACTTC
NA | NA | TRBJ2-3 | TRBV6-5 | CASGATTDTQYF | TGTGCCAGCGGGGCCACCACAGATACGCAGTATTTT
TRBD1 | few | TRBJ1-6 | TRBV27 | CASSLMTGGSSPLHF | TGTGCCAGCAGTTTAATGACAGGGGGTTCATCACCCCTCCACTTT
NA | NA | TRBJ2-7 | TRBV4-1 | CASSPARSYEQYF | TGCGCCAGCAGTCCGGCTAGAAGTTACGAGCAGTACTTC
TRBD1 | NA | TRBJ1-6 | TRBV2 | CASSEQGANSPLHF | TGTGCCAGCAGTGAACAGGGGGCGAATTCACCCCTCCACTTT
NA | once | TRBJ2-6 | TRBV5-1 | CASSLLTRSSGANVLTF | TGCGCCAGCAGCTTGCTGACACGAAGCTCTGGGGCCAACGTCCTGACTTTC
NA | NA | TRBJ1-2 | TRBV19 | CASSIDRIAPGLRGYTF | TGTGCCAGTAGTATAGATCGTATTGCGCCGGGTTTGCGTGGCTACACCTTC
TRBD1 | NA | TRBJ1-2 | TRBV29-1 | CSVEPIRRGQGYTF | TGCAGCGTTGAACCAATTCGCAGGGGGCAGGGCTACACCTTC
TRBD1 | few | TRBJ1-1 | TRBV11-2 | CASSLARGPMAEAFF | TGTGCCAGCAGCTTAGCCAGGGGGCCTATGGCTGAAGCTTTCTTT
TRBD1 | NA | TRBJ2-2 | TRBV7-9 | CSGTGGTGELFF | TGTTCCGGGACAGGGGGAACCGGGGAGCTGTTTTTT
TRBD2 | NA | TRBJ2-3 | TRBV2 | CASGFVTSADTQYF | TGTGCCAGCGGGTTCGTGACTAGCGCAGATACGCAGTATTTT
TRBD1 | once | TRBJ2-1 | TRBV4-1 | CASSVGQGGSNEQFF | TGCGCCAGCAGCGTAGGACAGGGGGGTTCCAATGAGCAGTTCTTC
NA | NA | TRBJ2-1 | TRBV6-6 | CASSLKGPTTYGQFF | TGTGCCAGCAGTTTAAAGGGGCCAACTACATACGGGCAGTTCTTC
NA | once | TRBJ2-7 | TRBV2 | CASTMTTGTYEQYF | TGTGCCAGCACCATGACAACAGGGACCTACGAGCAGTACTTC
TRBD1 | NA | TRBJ1-2 | TRBV6-4 | CASSPTGGGYGYTF | TGTGCCAGCAGCCCGACAGGGGGCGGTTATGGCTACACCTTC
NA | NA | TRBJ1-4 | TRBV29-1 | CSVIGGRAEKLFF | TGCAGCGTGATCGGTGGCAGGGCTGAAAAACTGTTTTTT
NA | NA | TRBJ2-5 | TRBV5-1 | CASSYSSETQYF | TGCGCCAGCAGCTATAGCTCAGAGACCCAGTACTTC
TRBD1 | NA | TRBJ2-1 | TRBV7-9 | CASSQKQGSYNEQFF | TGTGCCAGCAGTCAAAAACAGGGGTCCTACAATGAGCAGTTCTTC
TRBD1 | few | TRBJ2-1 | TRBV5-1 | CASSLETGAYNEQFF | TGCGCCAGCAGCTTGGAGACAGGGGCCTACAATGAGCAGTTCTTC
TRBD2 | NA | TRBJ2-3 | TRBV7-8 | CASSHGLAGGSTDTQYF | TGTGCCAGCAGTCACGGACTAGCGGGAGGGAGCACAGATACGCAGTATTTT
TRBD2 | NA | TRBJ2-1 | TRBV10-3 | CAISESGGSSYNEQFF | TGTGCCATCAGTGAGTCGGGCGGGAGCTCCTACAATGAGCAGTTCTTC
TRBD1 | NA | TRBJ1-2 | TRBV25-1 | CASSRQGALGYTF | TGTGCCAGCAGCAGACAGGGGGCCTTGGGCTACACCTTC
TRBD1 | NA | TRBJ2-7 | TRBV7-9 | CSSSYPTGNEQYF | TGTTCCAGCAGCTACCCGACAGGGAACGAGCAGTACTTC
NA | NA | TRBJ1-3 | TRBV4-2 | CASSPREGNTIYF | TGTGCCAGCAGCCCCCGAGAAGGAAACACCATATATTTT
NA | NA | TRBJ1-1 | TRBV19 | CASSPTDFGETEAFF | TGTGCCAGTAGTCCAACGGACTTCGGGGAGACTGAAGCTTTCTTT
TRBD1 | NA | TRBJ2-7 | TRBV27 | CASSPLRDRDTYEQYF | TGTGCCAGCAGTCCCCTTCGGGACAGGGACACCTACGAGCAGTACTTC
TRBD1 | NA | TRBJ2-7 | TRBV27 | CASSLLLTGGSYEQYF | TGTGCCAGCAGTCTATTACTGACAGGGGGGTCCTACGAGCAGTACTTC
NA | NA | TRBJ2-7 | TRBV6-1 | CASNENSHYEQYF | TGTGCCAGCAACGAGAACAGTCACTACGAGCAGTACTTC
NA | NA | TRBJ2-3 | TRBV9 | CASSVEAGSTDTQYF | TGTGCCAGCAGCGTAGAAGCAGGCAGCACAGATACGCAGTATTTT
NA | NA | TRBJ1-4 | TRBV27 | CASGPVGATNEKLFF | TGTGCCAGCGGGCCAGTAGGCGCAACTAATGAAAAACTGTTTTTT
TRBD2 | NA | TRBJ2-7 | TRBV19 | CASSPLAGGYYEQYF | TGTGCCAGTAGTCCCCTAGCGGGAGGCTATTACGAGCAGTACTTC
NA | NA | TRBJ1-2 | TRBV6-1 | CASSDRINYGYTF | TGTGCCAGCAGTGACAGAATTAACTATGGCTACACCTTC
TRBD1 | NA | TRBJ2-7 | TRBV6-1 | CASFGQGTYEQYF | TGTGCCAGCTTTGGACAGGGGACCTACGAGCAGTACTTC
TRBD1 | few | TRBJ2-7 | TRBV27 | CASSSTGAAYEQYF | TGTGCCAGCAGCTCGACAGGGGCCGCCTACGAGCAGTACTTC
TRBD2 | few | TRBJ2-3 | TRBV10-3 | CATTSGVADTQYF | TGTGCCACAACTAGCGGGGTGGCAGATACGCAGTATTTT
TRBD1 | few | TRBJ1-2 | TRBV19 | CASSRDRPISYTF | TGTGCCAGTAGTCGGGACAGGCCTATTAGCTACACCTTC
TRBD2 | NA | TRBJ2-1 | TRBV5-4 | CASSPAGARGENSYNEQFF | TGTGCCAGCAGCCCAGCGGGGGCACGGGGAGAGAACTCCTACAATGAGCAGTTCTTC
NA | NA | TRBJ1-1 | TRBV7-6 | CAGQIFRGGYTEAFF | TGTGCCGGACAAATTTTCAGGGGCGGGTACACTGAAGCTTTCTTT
NA | NA | TRBJ1-1 | TRBV7-9 | CASSTTGYYTEAFF | TGTGCCAGCAGCACCACGGGGTACTACACTGAAGCTTTCTTT